A single sample gave rise to the 4 T cell receptor beta chains below, sequenced in a study of T cell changes during pregnancy in multiple sclerosis. Generated by immunoSEQ multiplex PCR, the TCRdb table keeps only in-frame clones and is missing some. The table records some 50,000 clones, approximately 92% of them present only once. The source material was peripheral blood, sampled after pregnancy. All receptors come from a female donor with multiple sclerosis, enrolled in a pregnancy study.

For the CDR3, the DNA is TGTGCCAGCAGCCAGGGATCGAGCTACACCTTC. It yields the protein CASSQGSSYTF. The V call is TRBV2, the J call TRBJ1-2; tentatively, D is TRBD1 (5 bases). Trimming removed 6 bases from V and 9 bases from J, with 11 bases in between. The length of the CDR3 is 11 residues. CDR1 and CDR2 from the germline V gene are SNHLY and FYNNEI.

The gene calls are TRBV10-3 and TRBJ1-2, with D possibly matching TRBD1 (6 bases). The V gene lost 7 bases and the J gene lost 5 bases, with 14 bases spanning the gap. Per the germline V gene, CDR1 is ENHRY and CDR2 is SYGVKD. The CDR3 runs 13 residues. The CDR3 sequence: CAITGGAGYGYTF. CDR3 DNA: TGTGCCATCACGGGGGGCGCGGGGTATGGCTACACCTTC.

V and J are TRBV27 and TRBJ2-7, with 10 bases aligning to TRBD1. The V gene end was trimmed by 2 bases and the J gene end by 5 bases; junction bases not matched to a gene: 6. The CDR3 length is 15 residues. Germline values: CDR1 MNHEY, CDR2 SMNVEV (reference sequence). This CDR3 is CASSLLWTGGDEQYF. The CDR3 DNA reads as TGTGCCAGCAGTTTACTGTGGACAGGGGGAGACGAGCAGTACTTC.

The chain couples TRBV4-3 to TRBJ1-1; perhaps TRBD1 as D (5 bases). CDR1 is LGHNA, CDR2 YSLEER, per germline. Trimming removed 1 base from V and 11 bases from J, with 17 bases in between. CDR3 length equals 14 residues. The CDR3 protein is CASSQGSTVGKAFF. CDR3 nucleotides: TGCGCCAGCAGCCAAGGTTCGACAGTGGGAAAGGCTTTCTTT.